This passage covers 13 T cell receptor beta chains from one sample sequenced in a study of beta chain features in type 1 diabetes. Every isolated RNA sample was fully reverse transcribed, so sequencing captured expressed TCRB transcripts. Produced via immunoSEQ multiplex PCR; TCRdb's table is partial and in-frame only. This table holds 130,000 to 150,000 clones, about 10% found once. Input material: naive CD4+ T cells from blood. Receptors originate from a man aged 18 to 30 in good health.

This clone was detected a few times. The chain links TRBV7-3 to TRBJ1-2; 9 bases line up with TRBD1. Germline V gene sequence: CDR1 SGHTA, CDR2 FQGTGA. With V trimmed by 6 bases and J by 7 bases, 24 bases remained unmatched. The CDR3 is 19 amino acids. The CDR3 DNA reads TGTGCCAGCAGTCCTTCCGGGACAGGGAGCCTAGGACGTACTATTGGCTACACCTTC. Amino acids: CASSPSGTGSLGRTIGYTF.

This clone was recorded at least ten times. The chain is built from TRBV7-2 and TRBJ2-7; D is uncertain. In germline, CDR1 is SGHTA, CDR2 FQGNSA. This CDR3 spans 14 amino acids. Trimming took off 0 bases at V and 0 bases at J, with 6 bases between the two ends. The CDR3 is CASSLAPDSYEQYF. As DNA, the CDR3 is TGTGCCAGCAGCTTAGCTCCAGACTCCTACGAGCAGTACTTC.

This clone showed up just a few times. The chain links TRBV9 to TRBJ2-5; maybe TRBD1 (6 bases). TRBJ2-7 matches the DNA end more closely, so the J call is doubtful. Per germline, CDR1 SGDLS and CDR2 YYNGEE. This CDR3 is 15 amino acids long. In DNA form, the CDR3 reads TGTGCCAGCAGCCCCCCCGGGGCAGGGGTCTACGAGCAGTACTTC. Its translation: CASSPPGAGVYEQYF.

In this sample, this clone turned up a few times. The chain recombines TRBV7-2 with TRBJ1-4, with 7 bases identical to TRBD1. Germline CDR1 SGHTA, CDR2 FQGNSA. The length of the CDR3 is 15 residues. V was pared by 2 bases and J by 8 bases, with 8 bases of the junction left unmatched. For the CDR3, the DNA is TGTGCCAGCAGCTTAAGGGGGCCTTATAGAGAAAAACTGTTTTTT. Protein sequence: CASSLRGPYREKLFF.

The chain links TRBV7-2 to TRBJ2-3; TRBD1 aligns across 9 bases. Losses at the gene ends were 2 bases for V and 0 bases for J; bases not matched to a gene: 0. This CDR3 has 15 residues. Germline lookup yields CDR1 SGHTA and CDR2 FQGNSA. CDR3 sequence: CASSLTGGSTDTQYF. Here the CDR3 DNA reads TGTGCCAGCAGCTTAACAGGGGGCAGCACAGATACGCAGTATTTT.

The CDR3, as DNA: TGTGCCAGCAGCCAAGGGACAGCCCATGGGAATAGCAATCAGCCCCAGCATTTT. Amino acids: CASSQGTAHGNSNQPQHF. This chain links TRBV4-2 with TRBJ1-5; D may be TRBD1 (6 bases). This CDR3 comprises 18 residues. The germline V gene has CDR1 LGHNA and CDR2 YNFKEQ. The V gene lost 1 base and the J gene lost 0 bases, with 16 bases spanning the gap.

This clone was seen only a few times. The V and J genes are TRBV14 and TRBJ2-5; possible D gene TRBD1, 6 bases. Germline loops: CDR1 SGHDN, CDR2 FVKESK. The CDR3 runs 15 residues. The V end lost 2 bases, the J end lost 7 bases, and 17 bases lay between the germline ends. The CDR3 DNA follows: TGTGCCAGCAGCCAACCCCGGGCCCAGGGGCGGACCCAGTACTTC. Its translation is CASSQPRAQGRTQYF.

The V gene is TRBV5-1, the J gene TRBJ1-4, with 9 bases lining up with TRBD1. The CDR3 spans 17 residues. The germline V gene has CDR1 SGHRS and CDR2 YFSETQ. The V gene end was trimmed by 4 bases and the J gene end by 2 bases; junction bases not matched to a gene: 9. CDR3 protein: CASSRTGTGSTNEKLFF. Written as DNA, the CDR3 is TGCGCCAGCAGCAGAACCGGGACAGGGTCCACTAATGAAAAACTGTTTTTT.

This clone has a handful of counts. This chain connects TRBV30 to TRBJ2-7; 10 bases map to TRBD2. The CDR3 is 15 residues long. Germline assignment: CDR1 GTSNPN and CDR2 SVGIG (reference sequence). Trimming removed 4 bases from V and 5 bases from J; junction bases left unmatched: 11. The CDR3 DNA follows: TGTGCCTGGAAGACCCGGGAGCGGGGGGGCAACGAGCAGTACTTC. Translation: CAWKTRERGGNEQYF.

The chain combines TRBV9 with TRBJ2-5, with D possibly matching TRBD2 (6 bases). Germline V CDR1 and CDR2: SGDLS, YYNGEE. The CDR3 is 14 amino acids. The V and J ends lost 0 bases and 7 bases respectively, with 13 bases between them. The CDR3 bases are TGTGCCAGCAGCGTAGCTCTGGAGGGTGGGACCCAGTACTTC. This encodes CASSVALEGGTQYF.

This clone was found a few times. V gene TRBV28 combines with J gene TRBJ1-5, with 7 positions matching TRBD1. Losses at the gene ends were 6 bases for V and 4 bases for J; bases not matched to a gene: 3. The CDR3 has 13 residues. Germline assignment: CDR1 MDHEN and CDR2 SYDVKM. This chain's CDR3 is CASSWTGNQPQHF. CDR3 DNA sequence: TGTGCCAGCAGCTGGACAGGTAATCAGCCCCAGCATTTT.

This clone turned up a few times. This chain connects TRBV7-6 to TRBJ2-6; 9 nucleotides line up with TRBD1. Germline V gene data show CDR1 as SGHVS and CDR2 as FNYEAQ. V trimming: 1 base; J trimming: 3 bases; junction bases outside the gene matches: 4. CDR3 length: 17 amino acids. CDR3 bases: TGTGCCAGCAGCTTAGGGAGGACAGGGGATGGGGCCAACGTCCTGACTTTC. This codes for CASSLGRTGDGANVLTF.

The sample holds a few counts of this clone. The rearrangement joins TRBV5-6 to TRBJ2-5; possibly TRBD1 for D (6 bases). In germline, CDR1 is SGHDT, CDR2 YYEEEE. This CDR3 has 11 amino acids. The V end lost 4 bases, the J end lost 9 bases, and 10 bases lay between the germline ends. The CDR3 nucleotides are TGTGCCAGCAGCACAGAGGGGGCCCAGTACTTC. Its translation is CASSTEGAQYF. Using reference TRBV5-6 and TRBJ2-5 for the parts outside the CDR3, the full variable domain is DAGVTQSPTHLIKTRGQQVTLRCSPKSGHDTVSWYQQALGQGPQFIFQYYEEEERQRGNFPDRFSGHQFPNYSSELNVNALLLGDSALYLCASSTEGAQYFGPGTRLLVL.